This T cell receptor beta chain is from a study of shared clonotypes between healthy human individuals. Study summary: Each donor's CD8 memory used one plate, CD8 naive two, each CD4 subset three.

CD45RO-negative, CCR7-selected cells formed the naive CD8 fraction, which excluded terminally differentiated effector memory CD45RA+ cells. Trimming pared 0 bases from V and 1 base from J, leaving 7 bases between. The CDR3 has 15 residues. CDR1 and CDR2 (germline): LGHNA, YSLEER. Each cell subset's genomic DNA was divided evenly among several immunoSEQ plates. Only in-frame clones appear in the TCRdb table, and some are missing; sequencing was by immunoSEQ multiplex PCR. The sample lists about 2,200,000 clones; around 93% were seen once. The sequenced material came from naive CD8+ T cells from PBMCs. This chain uses TRBV4-3 with TRBJ1-3; the D is unclear. The receptor comes from a man in his late teens or twenties in good health. Some clones in this sample may be carry-over from other donors' samples. CDR3 sequence (DNA): TGCGCCAGCAGCCAAGAGTTACAATCTGGAAACACCATATATTTT. It specifies CASSQELQSGNTIYF.